What follows are 21 T cell receptor beta chains derived from one specimen sequenced in a study of T cell repertoires in cytomegalovirus infection. TCRdb re-called the reads through MiXCR, storing one row per CDR3 protein. The repertoire holds around 710,000 distinct CDR3 sequences, with around 29% as singletons. The antigens these receptors bind are not known. The source was cultured CD8+ T cells from PBMCs, collected from culture after CMV antigen stimulation. The source is a human donor in good health (CMV status not recorded). Some clones in this sample may be carry-over from other donors' samples.

This clonotype was counted a few times. The V and J genes are TRBV27 and TRBJ2-5; 7 positions match TRBD1. The junction had 8 bases not matched to a gene; V was cut back by 5 bases and J by 2 bases. Per the germline V gene, CDR1 is MNHEY and CDR2 is SMNVEV (reference sequence). CDR3 length: 15 amino acids. In nucleotides, the CDR3 is TGTGCCAGCAGTCCCAGTCCGGGACAGCAAGAGACCCAGTACTTC. Amino acids: CASSPSPGQQETQYF.

The genes are TRBV4-1 and TRBJ2-3; 8 bases are a match to TRBD2. The CDR3 is made up of 15 amino acids. With V trimmed by 0 bases and J by 3 bases, 2 bases remained unmatched. Germline V CDR1 and CDR2: MGHRA, YSYEKL. The CDR3 sequence: CASSQEERGTDTQYF. In nucleotides, the CDR3 is TGCGCCAGCAGCCAAGAAGAGCGGGGGACAGATACGCAGTATTTT.

This clonotype was observed a few times. The V and J genes are TRBV24-1 and TRBJ2-1; D not certain. The CDR3 runs 15 residues. Deletions cut 3 bases from V and 6 bases from J, with 14 bases between. Germline CDR1 reads KGHDR; CDR2 reads SFDVKD. DNA for the CDR3: TGTGCCACCAGTGATACGGTGAACCCCCGCAATGAGCAGTTCTTC. Encoded protein: CATSDTVNPRNEQFF.

DNA of the CDR3: TGTGCCAGTAGTTGGGCTAGCAGCTACATCACTGAAGCTTTCTTT. Protein product: CASSWASSYITEAFF. J is TRBJ1-1 and V is TRBV19, with unresolved D. Germline loops: CDR1 LNHDA, CDR2 SQIVND (reference sequence). CDR3 size: 15 residues. The V gene lost 5 bases and the J gene lost 4 bases, with 17 bases spanning the gap.

This rearrangement joins TRBV2 to TRBJ2-7; 7 positions match TRBD2. Germline V lookup: CDR1 SNHLY, CDR2 FYNNEI. CDR3 length: 14 amino acids. V gave up 6 bases and J gave up 3 bases; unmatched junction bases: 8. The CDR3 is CASRDSRTSYEQYF. The CDR3 bases are TGTGCCAGCAGAGACTCGAGGACTAGCTACGAGCAGTACTTC.

Only one count was recorded for this clonotype. The chain links TRBV19 to TRBJ2-7, with TRBD2 identical over 8 bases. The CDR3 contains 13 residues. V lost 5 bases to trimming and J lost 2 bases; unmatched junction nucleotides: 2. Germline V CDR1 and CDR2: LNHDA, SQIVND (reference sequence). The CDR3 region is CASSAGLAYEQYV. DNA of the CDR3: TGTGCCAGTAGTGCGGGACTAGCCTACGAGCAGTACGTC.

The V gene is TRBV7-9, the J gene TRBJ2-5; 12 nucleotides align to TRBD2. This CDR3 is built from 16 residues. Germline V gene data show CDR1 as SEHNR and CDR2 as FQNEAQ (reference sequence). The trim removed 5 bases at V and 4 bases at J, leaving 8 bases unmatched. CDR3 residues: CASSTPSGGAVETQYF. The CDR3 DNA reads TGTGCCAGCAGCACCCCTAGCGGGGGGGCCGTAGAGACCCAGTACTTC.

This clonotype was counted many times. The chain is built from TRBV4-1 and TRBJ2-7, with D maybe TRBD2 (5 bases). V gave up 0 bases and J gave up 0 bases, with 6 bases separating them. This CDR3 is built from 14 residues. The germline CDR1 and CDR2 sequences are MGHRA and YSYEKL. The CDR3 protein is CASSQESGSYEQYV. DNA for the CDR3: TGCGCCAGCAGCCAAGAAAGCGGCTCCTACGAGCAGTACGTC.

The chain joins TRBV7-3 to TRBJ2-7, with D unclear. The ends were cut back, 5 bases at V and 3 bases at J, with 8 bases in the middle. Germline V gene data show CDR1 as SGHTA and CDR2 as FQGTGA. The CDR3 runs to 12 residues. The CDR3 loop reads CASSADCYEQYF. The CDR3 nucleotides read TGTGCCAGCAGCGCCGACTGCTACGAGCAGTACTTC.

This clonotype came up a few times. V usage is TRBV25-1 and J usage is TRBJ1-2; D is possibly TRBD1 (6 bases). The length of the CDR3 is 13 residues. Germline assignment: CDR1 MGHDK and CDR2 SYGVNS. V was trimmed by 5 bases and J by 8 bases, leaving 15 bases between them. The CDR3 loop is CASSIQGLKGYTF. DNA of the CDR3: TGTGCCAGCAGTATACAGGGCCTTAAGGGCTACACCTTC.

The chain joins TRBV27 to TRBJ1-2; weak D call: TRBD1 (6 bases). Trimming took 2 bases from V and 5 from J, leaving 12 bases between them. The CDR3 has 14 residues. Germline values: CDR1 MNHEY, CDR2 SMNVEV (reference sequence). CDR3 in amino acids: CASSLGGRSYGYTF. DNA for the CDR3: TGTGCCAGCAGTTTAGGGGGCAGGAGTTATGGCTACACCTTC.

The rearrangement joins TRBV6-1 to TRBJ2-1, with 10 nucleotides matching TRBD1. The germline gives CDR1 MNHNS, CDR2 SASEGT. Trimming cost V 3 bases and J 8 bases; bases outside gene matches: 7. The CDR3 is 15 residues long. DNA of the CDR3: TGTGCCAGCAGTGAGACAGGGGGCGCGTTCCATGAGCAGTTCTTC. Translation: CASSETGGAFHEQFF.

This rearrangement joins TRBV2 to TRBJ1-1; weak D call: TRBD1 (5 bases). Between the trimmed V and J ends, which lost 6 bases and 6 bases, there was a span of 14 bases. This CDR3 is built from 13 residues. The germline V gene has CDR1 SNHLY and CDR2 FYNNEI. The CDR3 reads CASRGVTRPEAFF. The CDR3 DNA is TGTGCCAGCAGGGGGGTTACACGGCCTGAAGCTTTCTTT.

This clonotype was seen a single time. The gene calls are TRBV12-3 or TRBV12-4 and TRBJ1-4; the D is unclear. The V and J ends lost 7 bases and 7 bases respectively, with 10 bases between them. CDR3 size: 12 residues. The CDR3 protein is CASNAGFEKLFF. The CDR3 coding sequence is TGTGCCAGCAACGCGGGTTTTGAAAAACTGTTTTTT.

This clonotype was seen a handful of times. The chain uses TRBV7-6 and TRBJ2-3, with D hard to call. This CDR3 comprises 14 residues. CDR1 and CDR2 from the germline V gene are SGHVS and FNYEAQ. With 6 bases removed from V and 2 bases from J, the gap between germline ends came to 12 bases. This CDR3 reads CASRSTGITDTQYF. The CDR3, as DNA: TGTGCCAGCAGGTCGACTGGGATCACAGATACGCAGTATTTT. The full variable domain, in which reference TRBV7-6 and TRBJ2-3 provide the parts outside the CDR3, is GAGVSQSPRYKVTKRGQDVALRCDPISGHVSLYWYRQALGQGPEFLTYFNYEAQQDKSGLPNDRFSAERPEGSISTLTIQRTEQRDSAMYRCASRSTGITDTQYFGPGTRLTVL.

The sample holds a few counts of this clonotype. This chain joins TRBV7-2 and TRBJ2-1; 7 positions agree with TRBD1. The CDR3 extends over 16 amino acids. The V segment lost 1 base and the J segment 7 bases; nucleotides outside the gene matches: 10. CDR1 is SGHTA, CDR2 FQGNSA, per germline. Here the CDR3 DNA reads TGTGCCAGCAGCTTAGACAGGGGATCCGGGTGGAATGAGCAGTTCTTC. It translates to CASSLDRGSGWNEQFF. The entire variable domain, with the rest obtained from reference TRBV7-2 and TRBJ2-1, is as follows: GAGVSQSPSNKVTEKGKDVELRCDPISGHTALYWYRQSLGQGLEFLIYFQGNSAPDKSGLPSDRFSAERTGGSVSTLTIQRTQQEDSAVYLCASSLDRGSGWNEQFFGPGTRLTVL.

The chain has TRBV28 and TRBJ1-2, with TRBD1 matching over 7 bases. With V trimmed by 4 bases and J by 0 bases, 8 bases remained unmatched. This CDR3 contains 16 residues. Per germline, CDR1 MDHEN and CDR2 SYDVKM. The CDR3 nucleotides are TGTGCCAGCAGTTCCGACAGGGCGGCCGCTAACTATGGCTACACCTTC. Its translation: CASSSDRAAANYGYTF.

This clonotype has a handful of counts. V gene TRBV6-1 combines with J gene TRBJ2-7; possibly TRBD2 for D (6 bases). Per the germline V gene, CDR1 is MNHNS and CDR2 is SASEGT. V lost 6 bases to trimming and J lost 0 bases, with 18 bases between them. The CDR3 is 16 amino acids. CDR3 nucleotides: TGTGCCAGCAGCGGTAGGGAGGCCCTCTTCTCCTACGAGCAGTACTTC. Translation: CASSGREALFSYEQYF.

This clonotype was seen more than once but under ten times. The chain couples TRBV7-2 to TRBJ1-3; TRBD1 matches at 7 bases. Germline lookup yields CDR1 SGHTA and CDR2 FQGNSA. With 3 bases clipped from V and 3 bases from J, the junction kept 5 bases outside the gene matches. This CDR3 spans 15 amino acids. The CDR3 bases are TGTGCCAGCAGCTTCAGTACAGGGGTTGGAAACACCATATATTTT. Amino acid sequence: CASSFSTGVGNTIYF. The full variable domain, rest sourced from reference TRBV7-2 and TRBJ1-3, is GAGVSQSPSNKVTEKGKDVELRCDPISGHTALYWYRQSLGQGLEFLIYFQGNSAPDKSGLPSDRFSAERTGGSVSTLTIQRTQQEDSAVYLCASSFSTGVGNTIYFGEGSWLTVV.

This clonotype has a handful of counts. The J gene is TRBJ1-6, the V gene TRBV2; the D is unclear. V was clipped by 6 bases and J by 1 base, with 7 bases between them. Germline V gives CDR1 SNHLY, CDR2 FYNNEI. The CDR3 spans 14 residues. The CDR3 nucleotides read TGTGCCAGCAGCCGTGGGTCCTATAATTCACCCCTCCACTTT. As protein: CASSRGSYNSPLHF.

The rearrangement uses TRBV15 and TRBJ2-1; 9 bases line up with TRBD1. The ends lost 5 bases at V and 9 bases at J; junction bases unmatched: 8. CDR3 size: 14 residues. From germline, CDR1 is LNHNV and CDR2 YYDKDF (reference sequence). The CDR3 loop reads CATSATGGPPEQFF. The DNA for the CDR3 is TGTGCCACCAGCGCTACAGGGGGCCCCCCTGAGCAGTTCTTC.